Following are 25 T cell receptor beta chains from one sample sequenced in a study of blood T cell repertoires in COVID-19. Assay: immunoSEQ multiplex PCR; the TCRdb copy retains only in-frame clones and omits some. Among roughly 290,000 clones listed, around 85% were seen once. What was sequenced was peripheral blood. The source of these receptors is a woman aged 25 to 39 who had recovered from COVID-19.

This chain connects TRBV11-3 to TRBJ1-3; no definite D call. Trimming pared 3 bases from V and 4 bases from J, leaving 7 bases between. This CDR3 comprises 13 residues. Germline V CDR1 and CDR2: SGHNT, YENEEA. The chain's CDR3 is CASSLEAGNTIYF. CDR3 DNA sequence: TGTGCCAGCAGCTTGGAGGCGGGAAACACCATATATTTT.

This chain joins TRBV5-4 and TRBJ2-4; a weak D match, TRBD2 (5 bases). CDR1 and CDR2 from the germline V gene are SGHNT and YYREEE (reference sequence). The CDR3 contains 13 residues. V lost 4 bases to trimming and J lost 4 bases, with 9 bases between them. The CDR3 reads CASSGRDKNIQYF. CDR3 DNA: TGTGCCAGCAGCGGCCGGGATAAAAACATTCAGTACTTC.

The chain combines TRBV3-1 (or the pseudogene TRBV3-2) with TRBJ1-5, with D unclear. With 3 bases removed from V and 4 bases from J, the gap between germline ends came to 7 bases. The CDR3 is 13 residues long. Germline V CDR1 and CDR2: LGHDT, YNNKEL (reference sequence). Here the CDR3 DNA reads TGTGCCAGCAGCCAGGAGGGAAATCAGCCCCAGCATTTT. Its translation: CASSQEGNQPQHF.

The chain couples TRBV4-1 to TRBJ2-2, with 9 bases identical to TRBD2. There are 19 residues in the CDR3. CDR1 is MGHRA and CDR2 is YSYEKL in the germline V gene. Trimming removed 0 bases from V and 4 bases from J; junction bases left unmatched: 12. The CDR3 spells CASSQDSSSGGAPTGELFF. CDR3 sequence (DNA): TGCGCCAGCAGCCAAGATAGTAGTAGCGGGGGCGCCCCCACCGGGGAGCTGTTTTTT.

V usage is TRBV9 and J usage is TRBJ2-1; possible D gene TRBD2, 5 bases. The V gene's germline CDR1 is SGDLS and CDR2 YYNGEE. V was cut by 2 bases and J by 8 bases, with 17 bases left in between. The CDR3 sequence is 15 residues long. The CDR3 here is CASSVRETTEDEQFF. CDR3 coding DNA: TGTGCCAGCAGCGTTCGCGAGACGACGGAGGATGAGCAGTTCTTC.

The chain recombines TRBV5-8 with TRBJ2-1, with TRBD1 matching over 7 bases. V lost 0 bases to trimming and J lost 3 bases; unmatched junction nucleotides: 12. CDR1 SGHTS and CDR2 YDEGEE come from the germline V gene. The CDR3 has 18 amino acids. CDR3 DNA: TGTGCCAGCAGCTTGGCCGAACAGACGGGACAGAACTACAATGAGCAGTTCTTC. It is translated as CASSLAEQTGQNYNEQFF.

The chain joins TRBV9 to TRBJ2-1, with no clear D. V shed 0 bases and J shed 3 bases, with 4 bases lying between them. Per the germline V gene, CDR1 is SGDLS and CDR2 is YYNGEE. The CDR3 is 13 residues long. DNA of the CDR3: TGTGCCAGCAGCGTAGCCGGCTACAATGAGCAGTTCTTC. Protein: CASSVAGYNEQFF. Full variable domain (remainder filled in from reference TRBV9 and TRBJ2-1): DSGVTQTPKHLITATGQRVTLRCSPRSGDLSVYWYQQSLDQGLQFLIQYYNGEERAKGNILERFSAQQFPDLHSELNLSSLELGDSALYFCASSVAGYNEQFFGPGTRLTVL.

The J gene is TRBJ2-7, the V gene TRBV13; tentatively, D is TRBD2 (6 bases). CDR1 is PRHDT, CDR2 FYEKMQ, per germline (reference sequence). V was trimmed by 0 bases and J by 7 bases, leaving 16 bases between them. CDR3 length: 15 residues. The CDR3 nucleotides read TGTGCCAGCAGCTTAGGCCGCGACGGGAGCGGTGAGCAGTACTTC. Translating gives CASSLGRDGSGEQYF.

The rearrangement uses TRBV10-3 and TRBJ2-5, with 7 bases that match TRBD2. The J segment lost 4 bases and the V segment lost 0 bases, leaving 2 bases of the junction unmatched. The CDR3 runs to 14 residues. Germline values: CDR1 ENHRY, CDR2 SYGVKD. The CDR3 nucleotides read TGTGCCATCAGTGAGTCAACGGGGGGAGAGACCCAGTACTTC. It specifies CAISESTGGETQYF.

The V call is TRBV29-1, the J call TRBJ2-5; TRBD2 agrees at 9 bases. In germline, CDR1 is SQVTM, CDR2 ANQGSEA. Trimming took 3 bases from V and 2 from J; bases not matched to a gene: 4. The CDR3 length is 14 residues. The CDR3 spells CSVDAGGRQETQYF. The DNA for the CDR3 is TGCAGCGTTGACGCGGGGGGGCGGCAAGAGACCCAGTACTTC.

The chain uses TRBV30 and TRBJ1-6; D is ambiguous. The CDR3 covers 12 residues. V lost 8 bases to trimming and J lost 10 bases, with 15 bases between them. Per the germline V gene, CDR1 is GTSNPN and CDR2 is SVGIG (reference sequence). The CDR3 here is CALAREASPLHF. DNA of the CDR3: TGTGCCCTGGCCCGTGAGGCCTCACCCCTCCACTTT. Looking up the rest from reference TRBV30 and TRBJ1-6 gives the full variable domain: SQTIHQWPATLVQPVGSPLSLECTVEGTSNPNLYWYRQAAGRGLQLLFYSVGIGQISSEVPQNLSASRPQDRQFILSSKKLLLSDSGFYLCALAREASPLHFGNGTRLTVT.

About this clone: Other DNA variants within this sample encode the same CDR3. This chain connects TRBV11-3 to TRBJ2-7, with D possibly matching TRBD1 (6 bases). Germline CDR1 is SGHNT and CDR2 is YENEEA. The length of the CDR3 is 15 residues. V lost 1 base and J lost 2, with 12 bases in between. The CDR3 DNA sequence: TGTGCCAGCAGCTTAGGGGGGCAGGGGCCCTACGAGCAGTACTTC. Encoded protein: CASSLGGQGPYEQYF.

The chain couples TRBV5-6 to TRBJ1-2, with a tentative D call TRBD1 (6 bases). Trimming cost V 3 bases and J 3 bases, with 18 bases left between them. The CDR3 has 16 amino acids. Germline V gene lookup returns CDR1 SGHDT and CDR2 YYEEEE. The CDR3 DNA follows: TGTGCCAGCAGCTCGCACGGGACAACTGAACACTATGGCTACACCTTC. It encodes CASSSHGTTEHYGYTF.

This clone turned up a few times. V is TRBV7-2 and J is TRBJ2-7; weak D call: TRBD2 (6 bases). The V and J ends lost 1 base and 5 bases respectively, with 15 bases between them. Per germline, CDR1 SGHTA and CDR2 FQGNSA. The CDR3 extends over 15 amino acids. The CDR3 loop reads CASSLVAGLDHEQYF. CDR3 sequence (DNA): TGTGCCAGCAGCTTAGTCGCGGGGTTGGACCACGAGCAGTACTTC.

This chain connects TRBV6-5 to TRBJ1-2; 9 bases are shared with TRBD1. The CDR3 sequence is 15 residues long. Germline CDR1 and CDR2: MNHEY and SVGAGI. After removal of 4 bases from V and 5 bases from J, the junction contained 8 bases not matched to a gene. The DNA of the CDR3 is TGTGCCAGCAGTTCGAAGGGACAGGGAATATATGGCTACACCTTC. This sequence encodes CASSSKGQGIYGYTF.

The genes are TRBV19 and TRBJ2-1, with TRBD2 matching 8 bases. The V segment lost 1 base and the J segment 9 bases; nucleotides outside the gene matches: 11. Germline V gene lookup returns CDR1 LNHDA and CDR2 SQIVND (reference sequence). The CDR3 runs to 16 residues. The chain's CDR3 is CASSIAPAGALGEQFF. In nucleotides, the CDR3 is TGTGCCAGTAGTATAGCTCCAGCGGGGGCCCTCGGTGAGCAGTTCTTC.

The chain combines TRBV2 with TRBJ1-4, with 7 bases identical to TRBD1. Germline values: CDR1 SNHLY, CDR2 FYNNEI. The CDR3 contains 14 residues. Unmatched junction bases numbered 0, after V lost 1 base and J lost 4 bases. CDR3 bases: TGTGCCAGCAGTGAAGGGGACAGTAATGAAAAACTGTTTTTT. This sequence encodes CASSEGDSNEKLFF. Looking up the rest from reference TRBV2 and TRBJ1-4 gives the full variable domain: EPEVTQTPSHQVTQMGQEVILRCVPISNHLYFYWYRQILGQKVEFLVSFYNNEISEKSEIFDDQFSVERPDGSNFTLKIRSTKLEDSAMYFCASSEGDSNEKLFFGSGTQLSVL.

This rearrangement joins TRBV9 to TRBJ1-5, with D hard to call. CDR3 length: 14 amino acids. The V and J ends lost 3 bases and 7 bases respectively, with 14 bases between them. Germline assignment: CDR1 SGDLS and CDR2 YYNGEE. The CDR3 sequence is CASSAGNSGQPQHF. CDR3 in DNA: TGTGCCAGCAGCGCCGGAAACTCGGGGCAGCCCCAGCATTTT.

Note on this clone: This same CDR3 is encoded by further DNA sequences in the sample. The chain employs TRBV6-5 and TRBJ1-1; TRBD1 is a possible D gene (6 bases). CDR3 size: 15 residues. CDR1 is MNHEY and CDR2 is SVGAGI in the germline V gene. V lost 6 bases, J lost 4 bases, and 18 bases lay in between. The CDR3: CASSPGGGEGTEAFF. The CDR3, as DNA: TGTGCCAGCAGCCCCGGGGGGGGCGAAGGCACTGAAGCTTTCTTT.

This clone showed up just a few times. The chain uses TRBV5-4 and TRBJ1-2, with 8 bases identical to TRBD1. The germline gives CDR1 SGHNT, CDR2 YYREEE (reference sequence). There are 14 residues in the CDR3. V lost 4 bases to trimming and J lost 4 bases; unmatched junction nucleotides: 6. CDR3 loop: CASSRTDRGYGYTF. CDR3 DNA sequence: TGTGCCAGCAGCAGAACAGACAGGGGCTATGGCTACACCTTC.

The chain joins TRBV15 to TRBJ1-3, with D perhaps TRBD1 (5 bases). V was shortened by 0 bases and J by 5 bases, with 14 bases between the two germline ends. Germline V gene sequence: CDR1 LNHNV, CDR2 YYDKDF (reference sequence). The CDR3 is 16 amino acids. CDR3 sequence: CATSRENTGQRNTIYF. CDR3 in DNA: TGTGCCACCAGCAGAGAGAATACAGGTCAAAGAAACACCATATATTTT.

This clone was picked up a small number of times. This chain joins TRBV6-5 and TRBJ2-5; 8 positions agree with TRBD1. There are 15 residues in the CDR3. Trimming took 5 bases from V and 5 from J; bases not matched to a gene: 10. Germline V gene sequence: CDR1 MNHEY, CDR2 SVGAGI. CDR3 coding DNA: TGTGCCAGCAGTACTCGGACAGGGAAAAGGGAGACCCAGTACTTC. Protein: CASSTRTGKRETQYF.

This clone was seen once. The rearrangement links TRBV9 to TRBJ2-1; 10 bases match TRBD1. Germline CDR1 is SGDLS and CDR2 is YYNGEE. J was trimmed by 2 bases and V by 7 bases; bases with no gene match: 0. This CDR3 region has 13 residues. This chain's CDR3 is CASGQGAYNEQFF. For the CDR3, the DNA is TGTGCCAGCGGACAGGGGGCCTACAATGAGCAGTTCTTC.

This sequence joins TRBV4-1 and TRBJ1-5; D unresolved. Trimming took off 1 base at V and 5 bases at J, with 6 bases between the two ends. CDR3 length: 13 amino acids. Germline V lookup: CDR1 MGHRA, CDR2 YSYEKL. The CDR3: CASSQVGHQPQHF. The CDR3 nucleotides are TGCGCCAGCAGCCAAGTCGGTCATCAGCCCCAGCATTTT.

This clone was detected only a few times. The rearrangement joins TRBV7-9 to TRBJ1-6; D is uncertain. The germline V gene encodes CDR1 SEHNR and CDR2 FQNEAQ (reference sequence). The CDR3 totals 12 residues. Trimming cost V 3 bases and J 8 bases, with 5 bases left between them. CDR3 in DNA: TGTGCCAGCAGCTTTTCTGATTCACCCCTCCACTTT. As protein: CASSFSDSPLHF.